The 25 T cell receptor beta chains reported below all come from one sample, sequenced in a study of T cell responses to AZD1222 COVID-19 vaccine. The protocol was immunoSEQ multiplex PCR, while the TCRdb copy is restricted to in-frame clones and leaves out a portion. The sample contains about 110,000 clones, roughly nine tenths of which appear only once. The sample in question was peripheral blood, obtained 28 days after the second AZD1222 dose. The receptor set was obtained from an adult who received the AZD1222 COVID-19 vaccine.

The chain recombines TRBV7-6 with TRBJ1-3; D possibly corresponds to TRBD1 (5 bases). Germline V gene lookup returns CDR1 SGHVS and CDR2 FNYEAQ. Trimming took 6 bases from V and 0 from J, leaving 24 bases between them. The CDR3 loop spans 19 amino acids. This chain's CDR3 is CASSPKEVRDGYSGNTIYF. CDR3 sequence (DNA): TGTGCCAGCAGTCCAAAGGAGGTCCGGGACGGGTACTCTGGAAACACCATATATTTT.

This sequence joins TRBV3-1 (or the pseudogene TRBV3-2) and TRBJ2-7, with D possibly TRBD2 on 6 matching bases. Trimming stripped 1 base from V and 0 bases from J, with 10 bases between. CDR3 size: 15 residues. Germline lookup yields CDR1 LGHDT and CDR2 YNNKEL (reference sequence). The CDR3 here is CASSQGSGVSYEQYF. The CDR3 DNA reads as TGTGCCAGCAGCCAAGGATCGGGAGTCTCCTACGAGCAGTACTTC.

This rearrangement joins TRBV20-1 to TRBJ1-1; TRBD1 is a possible D gene (5 bases). The V gene's germline CDR1 is DFQATT and CDR2 SNEGSKA (reference sequence). V lost 3 bases and J 6 bases, leaving 17 bases between the germline ends. This CDR3 has 14 residues. The CDR3, as DNA: TGCAGTGCTAGTTTAGTGACCGCGGGGGCTGAAGCTTTCTTT. It encodes CSASLVTAGAEAFF.

This chain uses TRBV19 with TRBJ2-3; D unclear. V was clipped by 10 bases and J by 8 bases, with 13 bases between them. Germline lookup yields CDR1 LNHDA and CDR2 SQIVND (reference sequence). CDR3 length: 11 residues. The CDR3 coding sequence is TGTGCCAAGCCTGTACGGGCTACGCAGTATTTT. Translation gives CAKPVRATQYF.

This rearrangement joins TRBV19 to TRBJ1-4, with D uncertain. V lost 1 base and J 4 bases, leaving 7 bases between the germline ends. Germline V gives CDR1 LNHDA, CDR2 SQIVND (reference sequence). CDR3 length equals 14 residues. The CDR3 here is CASSIAVNNEKLFF. The CDR3 nucleotides are TGTGCCAGTAGTATAGCGGTGAATAATGAAAAACTGTTTTTT.

A remark on this clone: Compared with germline, one end of the junction differs, possibly owing to a read error. This rearrangement joins TRBV7-9 to TRBJ2-7; 13 bases are a match to TRBD2. Per germline, CDR1 SEHNR and CDR2 FQNEAQ (reference sequence). This CDR3 is 15 amino acids long. The CDR3 DNA sequence: TGTGCCAGCAGTTTAGGACTAGCGGGAGAGTACGAGCAGTACTTC. Translation gives CASSLGLAGEYEQYF.

The chain combines TRBV28 with TRBJ2-7; 11 bases match TRBD2. After removal of 7 bases from V and 8 bases from J, the junction contained 19 bases not matched to a gene. Germline assignment: CDR1 MDHEN and CDR2 SYDVKM. The CDR3 loop spans 17 amino acids. CDR3 loop: CASTREEGTSGSFKQYF. As DNA, the CDR3 is TGTGCCAGCACCCGTGAGGAAGGGACTAGCGGCTCTTTCAAGCAGTACTTC.

This chain's CDR3 is CASSTGLGARANQFF. CDR3 nucleotides: TGTGCCAGCAGCACCGGTTTAGGGGCGCGCGCAAACCAGTTCTTC. This sequence joins TRBV28 and TRBJ2-1, with D tentatively TRBD1 (5 bases). The germline V gene encodes CDR1 MDHEN and CDR2 SYDVKM. V lost 6 bases and J lost 13, with 25 bases in between. The CDR3 length is 15 residues.

This sequence joins TRBV28 and TRBJ1-6; D might be TRBD1 (6 bases). Germline CDR1 MDHEN, CDR2 SYDVKM. The V gene lost 6 bases and the J gene lost 0 bases, with 12 bases spanning the gap. The CDR3 covers 16 residues. This CDR3 is CASSPQGSSYNSPLHF. The CDR3 bases are TGTGCCAGCAGCCCCCAGGGGAGCTCCTATAATTCACCCCTCCACTTT. Full variable domain (rest looked up from reference TRBV28 and TRBJ1-6): DVKVTQSSRYLVKRTGEKVFLECVQDMDHENMFWYRQDPGLGLRLIYFSYDVKMKEKGDIPEGYSVSREKKERFSLILESASTNQTSMYLCASSPQGSSYNSPLHFGNGTRLTVT.

The table lists this clone with a few counts. V gene TRBV7-2 combines with J gene TRBJ1-3; 7 bases fit TRBD1. Germline CDR1 and CDR2: SGHTA and FQGNSA. After removal of 5 bases from V and 3 bases from J, the junction contained 4 bases not matched to a gene. This CDR3 has 14 amino acids. DNA for the CDR3: TGTGCCAGCAGCCTACAGGGGCTTGGAAACACCATATATTTT. The encoded protein is CASSLQGLGNTIYF.

The chain carries TRBV5-1 and TRBJ2-7, with D tentatively TRBD2 (6 bases). The germline gives CDR1 SGHRS, CDR2 YFSETQ. This CDR3 comprises 14 residues. Trimming removed 1 base from V and 4 bases from J, with 12 bases in between. The CDR3 nucleotides are TGCGCCAGCAGCTTGTCTACTAGCCGATACGAGCAGTACTTC. Amino acid sequence: CASSLSTSRYEQYF.

In its sample, this clone was seen once. Relative to the germline gene, one junction end is altered; a read error may explain this. The rearrangement joins TRBV28 to TRBJ2-3; D gene unclear. This CDR3 has 13 residues. Germline CDR1 and CDR2: MDHEN and SYDVKM. The CDR3 DNA follows: TGTGCCAGCAGTTTATTCAGCACGGATACGCAGTATTTT. It is translated as CASSLFSTDTQYF.

V and J are TRBV18 and TRBJ2-1; D is uncertain. CDR1 is KGHSH and CDR2 is LQKENI in the germline V gene. CDR3 length: 15 residues. The V end was cut by 0 bases, the J end by 0 bases, with 6 bases between. This CDR3 is CASSPPDGSYNEQFF. The CDR3 region has the DNA TGTGCCAGCTCACCACCGGACGGCTCCTACAATGAGCAGTTCTTC.

The chain links TRBV7-8 to TRBJ1-2; D gene unclear. Germline V gene lookup returns CDR1 SGHVS and CDR2 FQNEAQ. V lost 5 bases and J 1 base, leaving 17 bases between the germline ends. The CDR3 has 16 residues. The CDR3 here is CASSHRRFADNYGYTF. CDR3 DNA sequence: TGTGCCAGCAGCCATCGCCGTTTTGCGGATAACTATGGCTACACCTTC.

The chain joins TRBV2 to TRBJ2-5; 10 bases align to TRBD1. In germline, CDR1 is SNHLY, CDR2 FYNNEI. With V trimmed by 6 bases and J by 4 bases, 5 bases remained unmatched. The CDR3 sequence is 14 residues long. The CDR3 region is CASRGDRGGETQYF. The CDR3 region has the DNA TGTGCCAGCAGGGGGGACAGGGGAGGAGAGACCCAGTACTTC.

The rearrangement links TRBV5-1 to TRBJ1-6; possibly TRBD1 for D (5 bases). Germline lookup yields CDR1 SGHRS and CDR2 YFSETQ. Trimming removed 0 bases from V and 10 bases from J, with 11 bases in between. The CDR3 contains 14 residues. As DNA, the CDR3 is TGCGCCAGCAGCTTGGACGCAGGGAAATCACCCCTCCACTTT. Its translation is CASSLDAGKSPLHF.

The chain couples TRBV2 to TRBJ2-1; TRBD2 matches at 7 bases. CDR1 is SNHLY and CDR2 is FYNNEI in the germline V gene. V shed 4 bases, J shed 5 bases, and the junction held 11 bases outside the gene matches. This CDR3 spans 16 amino acids. In nucleotides, the CDR3 is TGTGCCAGCAGTGTCAGGGTAGCGGGCATTAACAATGAGCAGTTCTTC. This encodes CASSVRVAGINNEQFF. Full variable domain (remainder filled in from reference TRBV2 and TRBJ2-1): EPEVTQTPSHQVTQMGQEVILRCVPISNHLYFYWYRQILGQKVEFLVSFYNNEISEKSEIFDDQFSVERPDGSNFTLKIRSTKLEDSAMYFCASSVRVAGINNEQFFGPGTRLTVL.

The chain links TRBV28 to TRBJ1-6; TRBD1 aligns across 7 bases. Looked up from germline, CDR1 is MDHEN and CDR2 is SYDVKM. The V gene end was trimmed by 6 bases and the J gene end by 7 bases; junction bases not matched to a gene: 6. This CDR3 is 14 amino acids long. The CDR3: CASSLTGLNSPLHF. CDR3 sequence (DNA): TGTGCCAGCAGCCTGACAGGGTTGAATTCACCCCTCCACTTT.

The chain is built from TRBV4-1 and TRBJ1-1, with a weak D call TRBD1 (5 bases). This CDR3 region has 14 residues. Trimming took off 4 bases at V and 4 bases at J, with 13 bases between the two ends. Germline-derived CDR1 and CDR2 are MGHRA and YSYEKL. CDR3 protein: CASSRRDSGTEAFF. The CDR3 nucleotides are TGCGCCAGCAGCCGGAGAGACAGCGGCACTGAAGCTTTCTTT.

The V call is TRBV3-1 (or the pseudogene TRBV3-2), the J call TRBJ2-7; D may be TRBD2 (5 bases). The CDR3 extends over 12 amino acids. The ends were cut back, 8 bases at V and 3 bases at J, with 11 bases in the middle. Germline V gives CDR1 LGHDT, CDR2 YNNKEL (reference sequence). CDR3 sequence: CASSGMGYEQYF. In DNA form, the CDR3 reads TGTGCCAGCTCCGGGATGGGCTACGAGCAGTACTTC.

V and J are TRBV7-9 and TRBJ2-3; TRBD2 aligns across 12 bases. The germline gives CDR1 SEHNR, CDR2 FQNEAQ (reference sequence). The CDR3 sequence is 15 residues long. V shed 6 bases and J 4 bases; nucleotides not matched to a gene: 5. CDR3 DNA sequence: TGTGCCAGCAGAGACTCTAGCGGGAGGGCAGATACGCAGTATTTT. Translated, it gives CASRDSSGRADTQYF.

This clone was counted a few times. V gene TRBV19 combines with J gene TRBJ1-5, with a weak D call TRBD1 (5 bases). The CDR3 runs 15 residues. Per germline, CDR1 LNHDA and CDR2 SQIVND (reference sequence). The V gene lost 8 bases and the J gene lost 4 bases, with 18 bases spanning the gap. This chain's CDR3 is CASGAAAGRNQPQHF. The CDR3 DNA follows: TGTGCCAGTGGGGCGGCCGCCGGACGAAATCAGCCCCAGCATTTT. The complete variable domain, with remaining parts taken from reference TRBV19 and TRBJ1-5, reads DGGITQSPKYLFRKEGQNVTLSCEQNLNHDAMYWYRQDPGQGLRLIYYSQIVNDFQKGDIAEGYSVSREKKESFPLTVTSAQKNPTAFYLCASGAAAGRNQPQHFGDGTRLSIL.

Here the CDR3 DNA reads TGTGCCTGCATGACAGGGATGAACACTGAAGCTTTCTTT. This sequence encodes CACMTGMNTEAFF. V gene TRBV30 combines with J gene TRBJ1-1, with 7 bases fitting TRBD1. With V trimmed by 6 bases and J by 0 bases, 4 bases remained unmatched. Germline V gives CDR1 GTSNPN, CDR2 SVGIG (reference sequence). This CDR3 comprises 13 residues.

The V call is TRBV12-5, the J call TRBJ1-5; D gene unclear. This CDR3 region has 12 residues. Per the germline V gene, CDR1 is LGHNT and CDR2 is FRNRAP. V lost 9 bases to trimming and J lost 1 base, with 7 bases between them. The CDR3 sequence: CASSWSNQPQHF. For the CDR3, the DNA is TGTGCTAGCTCCTGGAGCAATCAGCCCCAGCATTTT.

This clone was counted many times. V usage is TRBV20-1 and J usage is TRBJ2-7, with TRBD1 as a possible D gene (5 bases). Per the germline V gene, CDR1 is DFQATT and CDR2 is SNEGSKA (reference sequence). The CDR3 runs to 13 residues. V was pared by 3 bases and J by 5 bases, with 14 bases between. Here the CDR3 DNA reads TGCAGTGCTAGTAGTCAGGGAAGAGACGAGCAGTACTTC. Its protein is CSASSQGRDEQYF.